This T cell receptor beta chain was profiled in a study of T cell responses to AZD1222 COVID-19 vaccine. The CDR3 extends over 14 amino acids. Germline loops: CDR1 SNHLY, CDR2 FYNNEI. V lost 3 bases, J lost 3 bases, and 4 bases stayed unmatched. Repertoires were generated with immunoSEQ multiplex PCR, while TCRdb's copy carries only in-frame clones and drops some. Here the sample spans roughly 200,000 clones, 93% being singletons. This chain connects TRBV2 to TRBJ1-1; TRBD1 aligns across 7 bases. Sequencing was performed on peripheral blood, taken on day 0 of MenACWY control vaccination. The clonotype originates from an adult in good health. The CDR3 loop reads CASSDRQGYTEAFF. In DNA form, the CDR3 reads TGTGCCAGCAGTGATCGACAGGGTTACACTGAAGCTTTCTTT.